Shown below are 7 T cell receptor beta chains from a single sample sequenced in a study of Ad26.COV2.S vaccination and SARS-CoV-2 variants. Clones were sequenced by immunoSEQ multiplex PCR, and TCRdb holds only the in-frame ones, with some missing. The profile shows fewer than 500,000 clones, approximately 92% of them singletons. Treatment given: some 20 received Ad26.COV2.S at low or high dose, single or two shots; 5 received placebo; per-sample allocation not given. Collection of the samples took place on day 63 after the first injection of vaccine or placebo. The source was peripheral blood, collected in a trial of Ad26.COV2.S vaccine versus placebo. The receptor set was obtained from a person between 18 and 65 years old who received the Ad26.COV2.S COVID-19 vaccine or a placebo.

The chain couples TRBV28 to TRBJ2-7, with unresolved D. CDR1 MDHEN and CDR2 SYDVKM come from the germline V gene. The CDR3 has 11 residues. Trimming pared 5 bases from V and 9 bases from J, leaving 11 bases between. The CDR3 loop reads CASSVPTTQYF. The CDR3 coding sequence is TGTGCCAGCAGTGTACCGACGACGCAGTACTTC. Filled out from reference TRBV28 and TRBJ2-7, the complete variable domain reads DVKVTQSSRYLVKRTGEKVFLECVQDMDHENMFWYRQDPGLGLRLIYFSYDVKMKEKGDIPEGYSVSREKKERFSLILESASTNQTSMYLCASSVPTTQYFGPGTRLTVT.

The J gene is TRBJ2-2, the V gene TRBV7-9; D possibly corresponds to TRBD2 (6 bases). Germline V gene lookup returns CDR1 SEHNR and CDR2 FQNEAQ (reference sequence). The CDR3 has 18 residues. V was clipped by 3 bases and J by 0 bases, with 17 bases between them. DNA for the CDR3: TGTGCCAGCAGCTTTCCCAAGAGCGGGTTTGCGAACACCGGGGAGCTGTTTTTT. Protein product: CASSFPKSGFANTGELFF. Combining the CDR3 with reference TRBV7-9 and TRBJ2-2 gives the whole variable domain DTGVSQNPRHKITKRGQNVTFRCDPISEHNRLYWYRQTLGQGPEFLTYFQNEAQLEKSRLLSDRFSAERPKGSFSTLEIQRTEQGDSAMYLCASSFPKSGFANTGELFFGEGSRLTVL.

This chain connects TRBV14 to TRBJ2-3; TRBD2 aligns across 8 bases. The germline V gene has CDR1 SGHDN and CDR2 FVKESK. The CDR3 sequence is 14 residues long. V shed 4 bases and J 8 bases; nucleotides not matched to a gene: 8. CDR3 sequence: CASSPQVAGPTQYF. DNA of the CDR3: TGTGCCAGCAGCCCCCAGGTAGCGGGACCTACGCAGTATTTT.

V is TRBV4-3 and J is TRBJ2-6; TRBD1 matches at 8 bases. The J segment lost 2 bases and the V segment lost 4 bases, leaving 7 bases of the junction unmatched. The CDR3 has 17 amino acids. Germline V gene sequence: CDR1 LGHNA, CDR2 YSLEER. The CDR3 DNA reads TGCGCCAGCAGCCGGACCACAGGGGGAACTGGGGCCAACGTCCTGACTTTC. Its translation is CASSRTTGGTGANVLTF.

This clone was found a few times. CDR3 in DNA: TGTGCCAGCAGCGTAACCTCCGTGTCATCCGAGCAGTTCTTC. It is translated as CASSVTSVSSEQFF. The chain couples TRBV9 to TRBJ2-1; D is undetermined. V was clipped by 1 base and J by 10 bases, with 15 bases between them. Germline CDR1 reads SGDLS; CDR2 reads YYNGEE. The CDR3 is 14 residues long.

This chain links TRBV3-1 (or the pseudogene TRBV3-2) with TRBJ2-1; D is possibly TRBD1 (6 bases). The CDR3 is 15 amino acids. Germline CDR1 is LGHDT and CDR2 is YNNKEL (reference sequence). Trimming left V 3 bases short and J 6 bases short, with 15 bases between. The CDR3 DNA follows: TGTGCCAGCAGCCATGGGGGCGGACGGGCCAATGAGCAGTTCTTC. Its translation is CASSHGGGRANEQFF.

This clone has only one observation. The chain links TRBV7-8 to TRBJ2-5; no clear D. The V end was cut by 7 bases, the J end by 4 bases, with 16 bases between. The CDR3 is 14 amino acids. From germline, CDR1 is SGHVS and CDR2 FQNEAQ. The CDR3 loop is CASKERRVGETQYF. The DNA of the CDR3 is TGTGCCAGCAAAGAAAGGAGAGTGGGAGAGACCCAGTACTTC.